Listed below are T cell receptor beta chains from one sample, sequenced in a study of CD8+CD57+ T cells in acquired aplastic anemia. Each CDR3 protein is one row after TCRdb ran MiXCR on the reads. The profile covers about 190,000 distinct CDR3 sequences, with approximately 50% appearing a single time and 9.7% taken by the ten largest. Sequenced: sorted CD4+, CD8+, or CD8+CD57+ T cells (not recorded which) from PBMCs. These receptors all come from a human donor with aplastic anemia. CDR3s include the opening cysteine and the closing phenylalanine or tryptophan. A D gene is named only where the DNA matches it firmly. Clone size is stated in some rows and not others, as once, few, many or a class when expanded.

>TRBJ1-5|TRBV19|-|-
CASSGEAQHF
TGTGCCAGTAGTGGGGAGGCCCAGCATTTT
>TRBJ2-7|TRBV7-2|-|-
CASSSDREPRF
TGTGCCAGCAGCTCGGACCGGGAGCCACGCTTC
>TRBJ1-2|TRBV5-1|-|many
CASSLGQGSYGYTF
TGCGCCAGCAGCTTGGGGCAGGGGAGTTATGGCTACACCTTC
>TRBJ2-1|TRBV11-2|TRBD2|few
CASSLGLAGDNEQFF
TGTGCCAGCAGCCTGGGACTAGCGGGGGACAATGAGCAGTTCTTC
>TRBJ2-1|TRBV25-1|-|many
CASSENSGEDEQFF
TGTGCCAGCAGTGAGAACAGCGGTGAGGATGAGCAGTTCTTC
>TRBJ1-1|TRBV7-2|-|-
CASITRGTGAFF
TGTGCCAGCATCACCCGCGGAACTGGAGCTTTCTTT
>TRBJ2-1|TRBV20-1|-|-
CSAGDFGSYNEQFF
TGCAGTGCTGGAGATTTCGGGTCCTACAATGAGCAGTTCTTC
>TRBJ2-7|TRBV3-1|TRBD2|few
CASSQDRGLPSYEQYF
TGTGCCAGCAGCCAAGATAGGGGACTACCCTCCTACGAGCAGTACTTC
>TRBJ2-5|TRBV10-3|TRBD1|many
CAISGTGYQETQYF
TGTGCCATCAGCGGGACAGGATACCAAGAGACCCAGTACTTC
>TRBJ1-2|TRBV5-1|-|many
CASSFGYTSTDGYTF
TGCGCCAGCAGCTTCGGGTACACCTCGACCGATGGCTACACCTTC
>TRBJ1-6|TRBV5-1|-|many
CASSLDLRSPLHF
TGCGCCAGCAGCTTGGATTTAAGATCACCCCTCCACTTT
>TRBJ2-2|TRBV5-1|TRBD2|-
CASSLRLAGVGELFF
TGCGCCAGCAGTCTAAGACTAGCGGGTGTAGGGGAGCTGTTTTTT
>TRBJ2-6|TRBV12-3/TRBV12-4|TRBD1|-
CASNYRGGANVLTF
TGTGCCAGCAATTACAGGGGTGGGGCCAACGTCCTGACTTTC
>TRBJ2-1|TRBV4-2|-|-
CASSQLSLQWGAGAGPYNEQFF
TGTGCCAGCAGCCAACTCTCCCTACAGTGGGGTGCTGGTGCGGGGCCCTACAATGAGCAGTTCTTC
>TRBJ1-2|TRBV4-1|-|few
CASSQDLAYGYTF
TGCGCCAGCAGCCAAGATTTGGCCTATGGCTACACCTTC
>TRBJ2-6|TRBV19|TRBD2|many
CASIPTGLAGVRSGANVLTF
TGTGCCAGTATCCCCACGGGACTAGCGGGAGTCCGATCTGGGGCCAACGTCCTGACTTTC
>TRBJ2-5|TRBV15|-|-
CATSLGLQETQYF
TGTGCCACCAGCCTTGGGCTCCAAGAGACCCAGTACTTC
>TRBJ2-3|TRBV24-1|TRBD1|-
CATSEGQGETDTQYF
TGTGCCACCAGTGAGGGACAGGGGGAGACAGATACGCAGTATTTT
>TRBJ1-1|TRBV6-1|TRBD1|few
CASRSHRGRWTEAFF
TGTGCCAGCAGAAGCCACAGGGGGCGCTGGACTGAAGCTTTCTTT
>TRBJ1-6|TRBV20-1|-|many
CSAGGFNSPLHF
TGCAGTGCTGGGGGGTTCAATTCACCCCTCCACTTT
>TRBJ1-5|TRBV10-3|-|-
CAISESLREANQPQHF
TGTGCCATCAGTGAGTCTCTCAGGGAAGCGAATCAGCCCCAGCATTTT
>TRBJ2-7|TRBV27|-|many
CASSRDGAYEQYF
TGTGCCAGCAGTCGGGACGGAGCCTACGAGCAGTACTTC
>TRBJ1-4|TRBV2|-|many
CASSERDRDEKLFF
TGTGCCAGCAGTGAGAGAGATAGAGATGAAAAACTGTTTTTT
>TRBJ2-7|TRBV20-1|-|-
CSAIPQASLYEQYF
TGCAGCGCTATCCCGCAGGCCTCCCTTTACGAGCAGTACTTC
>TRBJ2-7|TRBV5-1|-|-
CASRQGWSSYEQYF
TGCGCCAGCCGTCAGGGGTGGAGCTCCTACGAGCAGTACTTC
>TRBJ1-4|TRBV6-1|-|-
CGSSRLGIANEKLFF
TGTGGCAGCAGTAGGCTGGGTATCGCTAATGAAAAACTGTTTTTT
>TRBJ2-7|TRBV20-1|-|many
CSARDGQGGRSYEQYF
TGCAGTGCTAGAGATGGGCAGGGTGGTCGGTCCTACGAGCAGTACTTC
>TRBJ2-7|TRBV20-1|TRBD2|once
CSAVTSGNTEQYF
TGCAGTGCCGTTACTAGCGGGAATACTGAGCAGTACTTC
>TRBJ2-7|TRBV27|-|-
CASRPGDKRYEQYF
TGTGCCAGCCGGCCCGGGGACAAAAGGTACGAGCAGTACTTC
>TRBJ2-5|TRBV13|TRBD1|many
CASSSARETGGEETQYF
TGTGCCAGCAGCTCCGCCCGGGAAACAGGGGGTGAAGAGACCCAGTACTTC
>TRBJ1-5|TRBV20-1|-|-
CSARDTSQPQHF
TGCAGTGCTAGAGATACTTCTCAGCCCCAGCATTTT
>TRBJ2-7|TRBV6-5|-|many
CASSYSPTYLTYEQYF
TGTGCCAGCAGTTACTCGCCCACCTACTTAACCTACGAGCAGTACTTC
>TRBJ2-1|TRBV29-1|TRBD1|-
CSVEGQGANYEQFF
TGCAGCGTTGAGGGACAGGGGGCTAACTATGAGCAGTTCTTC
>TRBJ2-1|TRBV15|-|few
CATSARDEQFF
TGTGCCACCAGCGCGCGGGACGAGCAGTTCTTC
>TRBJ2-5|TRBV6-1|-|many
CASSRRRTEETQYF
TGTGCCAGCAGCCGAAGAAGGACAGAAGAGACCCAGTACTTC
>TRBJ1-1|TRBV20-1|TRBD1|many
CSARGQGDRNTEAFF
TGCAGTGCAAGAGGGCAGGGGGATAGAAACACTGAAGCTTTCTTT
>TRBJ1-5|TRBV24-1|TRBD1|-
CATSQTGGGQPQHF
TGTGCCACCAGTCAAACAGGGGGCGGTCAGCCCCAGCATTTT
>TRBJ2-7|TRBV2|TRBD2|few
CASSDRLASYEQYF
TGTGCCAGCAGTGACCGACTAGCGTCCTACGAGCAGTACTTC
>TRBJ2-2|TRBV2|TRBD1|-
CASDPTGPNAGELFF
TGTGCCAGCGACCCGACAGGGCCTAACGCCGGGGAGCTGTTTTTT
>TRBJ1-2|TRBV7-9|-|-
CASRLGADGYTF
TGTGCCAGCAGATTAGGGGCGGATGGCTACACCTTC
>TRBJ1-1|TRBV15|-|-
CATSRRDTEAFF
TGTGCCACCAGCAGACGGGACACTGAGGCTTTCTTT
>TRBJ2-1|TRBV20-1|-|-
CSARYTPYNEQFF
TGCAGTGCTAGATATACCCCCTACAATGAGCAGTTCTTC
>TRBJ2-1|TRBV19|TRBD1|-
CASSSTGGAGQFF
TGTGCCAGTAGTAGTACAGGGGGCGCAGGGCAGTTCTTC
>TRBJ2-1|TRBV7-2|TRBD2|-
CASSLAASGISYNEQFF
TGTGCCAGCAGCTTAGCGGCTAGCGGGATCTCCTACAATGAGCAGTTCTTC
>TRBJ2-3|TRBV6-1|TRBD2|many
CASSRLGTSGMVTQYF
TGTGCCAGCAGCCGACTAGGGACTAGCGGGATGGTTACGCAGTATTTT